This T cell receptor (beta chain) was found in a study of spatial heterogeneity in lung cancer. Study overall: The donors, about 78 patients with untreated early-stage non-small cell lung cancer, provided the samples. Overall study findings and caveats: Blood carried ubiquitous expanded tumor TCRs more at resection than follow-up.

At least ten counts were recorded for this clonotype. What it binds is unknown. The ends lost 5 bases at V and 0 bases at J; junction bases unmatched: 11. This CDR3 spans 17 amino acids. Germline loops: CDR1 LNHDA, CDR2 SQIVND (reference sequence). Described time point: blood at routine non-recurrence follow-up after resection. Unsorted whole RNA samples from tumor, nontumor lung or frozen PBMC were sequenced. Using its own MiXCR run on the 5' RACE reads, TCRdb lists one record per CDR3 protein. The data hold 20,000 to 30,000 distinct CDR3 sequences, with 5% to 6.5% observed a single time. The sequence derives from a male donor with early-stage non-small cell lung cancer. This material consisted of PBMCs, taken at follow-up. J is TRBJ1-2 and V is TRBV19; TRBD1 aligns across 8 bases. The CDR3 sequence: CASSPWTGQLTNYGYTF. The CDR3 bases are TGTGCCAGTAGTCCCTGGACAGGGCAACTTACTAACTATGGCTACACCTTC.